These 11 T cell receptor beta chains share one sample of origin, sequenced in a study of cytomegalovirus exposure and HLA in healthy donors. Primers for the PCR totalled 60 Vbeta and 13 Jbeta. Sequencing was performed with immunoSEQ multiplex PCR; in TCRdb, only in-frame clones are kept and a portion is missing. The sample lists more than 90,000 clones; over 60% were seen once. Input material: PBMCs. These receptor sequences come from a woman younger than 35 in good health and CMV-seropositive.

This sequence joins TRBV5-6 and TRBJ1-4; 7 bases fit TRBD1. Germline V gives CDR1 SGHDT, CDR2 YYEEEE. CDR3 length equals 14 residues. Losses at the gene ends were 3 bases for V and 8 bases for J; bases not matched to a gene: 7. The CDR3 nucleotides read TGTGCCAGCAGCTACAGGGGCGCGGGAGAAAAACTGTTTTTT. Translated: CASSYRGAGEKLFF.

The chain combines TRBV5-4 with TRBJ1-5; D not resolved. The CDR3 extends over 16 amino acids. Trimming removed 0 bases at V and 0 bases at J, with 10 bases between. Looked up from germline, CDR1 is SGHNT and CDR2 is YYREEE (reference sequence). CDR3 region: CASSLGPNYSNQPQHF. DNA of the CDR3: TGTGCCAGCAGCTTGGGCCCCAACTATAGCAATCAGCCCCAGCATTTT.

In DNA form, the CDR3 reads TGCGCCAGCAGCCAAAAGATTTCCGGGACAGGGGGCCACGAGCAGTACTTC. Its protein product is CASSQKISGTGGHEQYF. The gene calls are TRBV4-1 and TRBJ2-7; 12 bases are shared with TRBD1. Germline V gene lookup returns CDR1 MGHRA and CDR2 YSYEKL. Unmatched junction bases numbered 10, after V lost 2 bases and J lost 5 bases. The CDR3 has 17 residues.

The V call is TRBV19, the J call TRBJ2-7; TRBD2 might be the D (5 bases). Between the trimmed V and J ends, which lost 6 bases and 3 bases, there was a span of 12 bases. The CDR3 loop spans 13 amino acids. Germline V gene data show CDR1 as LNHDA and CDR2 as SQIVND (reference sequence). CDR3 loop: CASRGGLNYEQYF. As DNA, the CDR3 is TGTGCCAGTAGGGGCGGACTGAACTACGAGCAGTACTTC.

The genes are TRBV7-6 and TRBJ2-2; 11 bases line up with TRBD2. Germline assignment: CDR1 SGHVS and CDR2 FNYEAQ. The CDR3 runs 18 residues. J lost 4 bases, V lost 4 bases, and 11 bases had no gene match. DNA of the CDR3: TGTGCCAGCAGCTCAGATAGCGGGAGGGCCGGTGGCACCGGGGAGCTGTTTTTT. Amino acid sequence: CASSSDSGRAGGTGELFF.

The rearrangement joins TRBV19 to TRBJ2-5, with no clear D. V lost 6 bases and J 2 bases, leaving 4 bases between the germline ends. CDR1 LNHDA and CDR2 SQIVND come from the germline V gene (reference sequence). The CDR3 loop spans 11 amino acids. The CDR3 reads CASSSQETQYF. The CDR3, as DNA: TGTGCCAGTAGCAGTCAAGAGACCCAGTACTTC.

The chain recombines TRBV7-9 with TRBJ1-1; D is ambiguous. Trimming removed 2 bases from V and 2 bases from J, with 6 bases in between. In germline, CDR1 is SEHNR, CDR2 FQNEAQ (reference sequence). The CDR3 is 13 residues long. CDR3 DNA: TGTGCCAGCAGCTTATTTTTAAACACTGAAGCTTTCTTT. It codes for CASSLFLNTEAFF.

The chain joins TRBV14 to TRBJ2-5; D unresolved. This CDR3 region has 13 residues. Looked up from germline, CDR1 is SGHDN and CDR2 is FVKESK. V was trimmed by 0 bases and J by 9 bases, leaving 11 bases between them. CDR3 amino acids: CASSQDQVSAQYF. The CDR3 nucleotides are TGTGCCAGCAGCCAAGATCAGGTATCGGCCCAGTACTTC.

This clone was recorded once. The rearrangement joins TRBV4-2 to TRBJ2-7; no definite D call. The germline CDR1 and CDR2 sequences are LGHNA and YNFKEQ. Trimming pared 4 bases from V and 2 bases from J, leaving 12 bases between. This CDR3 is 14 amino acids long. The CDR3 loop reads CASSRSQATYEQYF. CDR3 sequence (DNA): TGTGCCAGCAGCCGAAGCCAGGCTACCTACGAGCAGTACTTC.

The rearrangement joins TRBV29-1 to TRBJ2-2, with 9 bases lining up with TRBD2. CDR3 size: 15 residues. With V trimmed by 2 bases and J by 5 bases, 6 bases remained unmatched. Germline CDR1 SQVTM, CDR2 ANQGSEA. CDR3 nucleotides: TGCAGCGTTGAATTAAGCGGGAGGATTACCGGGGAGCTGTTTTTT. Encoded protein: CSVELSGRITGELFF.

The CDR3 sequence: CASSQVFGSGDNEQFF. The CDR3 coding sequence is TGCGCCAGCAGCCAAGTATTCGGTAGCGGAGACAATGAGCAGTTCTTC. The V gene is TRBV4-1, the J gene TRBJ2-1, with D possibly being TRBD2 (6 bases). CDR1 is MGHRA, CDR2 YSYEKL, per germline. Trimming shortened V by 1 base and J by 5 bases, and 15 bases separated the two germline ends. This CDR3 has 16 residues.